The T cell receptor (beta chain) under discussion was sequenced for a study of blood T cell repertoires in COVID-19. Produced via immunoSEQ multiplex PCR; TCRdb's table is partial and in-frame only. Among around 130,000 clones, around 87% were seen once, and the ten largest hold more than 2%. The source is a woman between 45 and 60 years old with acute or convalescent COVID-19. Sequenced sample: peripheral blood.

As DNA, the CDR3 is TGTGCCAGCTCACCACCGGGGGGGACCCAGTACTTC. It is translated as CASSPPGGTQYF. This rearrangement joins TRBV18 to TRBJ2-5; tentatively, D is TRBD2 (6 bases). Trimming took 0 bases from V and 7 from J, leaving 6 bases between them. CDR1 is KGHSH and CDR2 is LQKENI in the germline V gene. There are 12 residues in the CDR3.